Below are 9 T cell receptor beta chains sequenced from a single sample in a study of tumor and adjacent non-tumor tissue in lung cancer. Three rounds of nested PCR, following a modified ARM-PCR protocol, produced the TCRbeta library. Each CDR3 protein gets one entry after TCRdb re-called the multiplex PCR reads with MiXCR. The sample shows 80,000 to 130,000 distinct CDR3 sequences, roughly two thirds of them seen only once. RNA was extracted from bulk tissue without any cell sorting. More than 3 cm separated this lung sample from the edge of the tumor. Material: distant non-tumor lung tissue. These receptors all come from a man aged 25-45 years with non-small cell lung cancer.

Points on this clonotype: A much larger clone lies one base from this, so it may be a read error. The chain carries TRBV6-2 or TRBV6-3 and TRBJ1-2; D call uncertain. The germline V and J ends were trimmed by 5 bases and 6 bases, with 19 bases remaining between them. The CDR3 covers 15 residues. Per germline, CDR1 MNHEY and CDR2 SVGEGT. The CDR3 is CASSPNLRGPHGYTF. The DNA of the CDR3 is TGTGCCAGCAGTCCCAACCTCCGAGGCCCCCATGGCTACACCTTC.

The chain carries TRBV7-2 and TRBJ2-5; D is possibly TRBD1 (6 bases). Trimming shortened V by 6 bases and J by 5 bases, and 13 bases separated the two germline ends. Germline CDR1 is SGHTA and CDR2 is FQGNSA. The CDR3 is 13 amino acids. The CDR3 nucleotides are TGTGCCAGCAGACATGACAGGTGGGAGACCCAGTACTTC. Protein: CASRHDRWETQYF.

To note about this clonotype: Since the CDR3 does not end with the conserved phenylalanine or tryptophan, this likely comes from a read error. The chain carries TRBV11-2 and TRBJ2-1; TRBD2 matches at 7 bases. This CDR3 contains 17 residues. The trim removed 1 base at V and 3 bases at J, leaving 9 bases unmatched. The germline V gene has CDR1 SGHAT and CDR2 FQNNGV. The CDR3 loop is CASSLAPRTSSYNEQFL. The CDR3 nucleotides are TGTGCCAGCAGCTTAGCGCCCAGGACTAGTAGCTACAATGAGCAGTTCCTC.

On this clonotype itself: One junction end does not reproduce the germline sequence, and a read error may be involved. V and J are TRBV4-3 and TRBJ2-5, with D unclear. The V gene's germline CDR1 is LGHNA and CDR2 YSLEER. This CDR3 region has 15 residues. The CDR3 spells CASSQKLASEETLYF. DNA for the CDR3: TGCGCCAGCAGCCAAAAATTGGCGAGTGAAGAGACCCTGTACTTC.

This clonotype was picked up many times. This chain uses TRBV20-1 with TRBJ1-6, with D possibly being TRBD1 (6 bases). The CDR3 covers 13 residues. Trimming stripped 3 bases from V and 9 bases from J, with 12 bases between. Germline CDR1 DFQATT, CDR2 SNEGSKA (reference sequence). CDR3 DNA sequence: TGCAGTGCTAGGGCAGGGGTGCCTTCACCCCTCCACTTT. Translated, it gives CSARAGVPSPLHF.

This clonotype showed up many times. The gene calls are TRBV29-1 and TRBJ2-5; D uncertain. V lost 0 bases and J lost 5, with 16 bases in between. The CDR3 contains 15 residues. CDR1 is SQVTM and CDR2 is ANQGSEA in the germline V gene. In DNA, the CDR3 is TGCAGCGTTGAAGAGTCCCCCTCTCCCTGGGAGACCCAGTACTTC. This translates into CSVEESPSPWETQYF.

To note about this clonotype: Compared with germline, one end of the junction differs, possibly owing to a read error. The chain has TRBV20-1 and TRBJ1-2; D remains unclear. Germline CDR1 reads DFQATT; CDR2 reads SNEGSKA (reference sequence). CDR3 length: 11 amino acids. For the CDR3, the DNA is TGCAGTGCTGGAGAGGACTATGGCTACACATTC. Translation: CSAGEDYGYTF.

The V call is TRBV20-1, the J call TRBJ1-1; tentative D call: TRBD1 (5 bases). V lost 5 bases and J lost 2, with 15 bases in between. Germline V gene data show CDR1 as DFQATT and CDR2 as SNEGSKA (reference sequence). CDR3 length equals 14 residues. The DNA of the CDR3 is TGCAGTGCTCCTCCCCGTGACAGAAACACTGAAGCTTTCTTT. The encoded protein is CSAPPRDRNTEAFF.

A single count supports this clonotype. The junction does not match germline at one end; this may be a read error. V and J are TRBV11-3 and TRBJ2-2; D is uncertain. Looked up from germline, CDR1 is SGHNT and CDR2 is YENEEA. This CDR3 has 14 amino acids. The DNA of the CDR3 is TGTGCCGGCAGTCTATACTTGGGGACCGGGGAGCTGTTTTTT. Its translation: CAGSLYLGTGELFF.